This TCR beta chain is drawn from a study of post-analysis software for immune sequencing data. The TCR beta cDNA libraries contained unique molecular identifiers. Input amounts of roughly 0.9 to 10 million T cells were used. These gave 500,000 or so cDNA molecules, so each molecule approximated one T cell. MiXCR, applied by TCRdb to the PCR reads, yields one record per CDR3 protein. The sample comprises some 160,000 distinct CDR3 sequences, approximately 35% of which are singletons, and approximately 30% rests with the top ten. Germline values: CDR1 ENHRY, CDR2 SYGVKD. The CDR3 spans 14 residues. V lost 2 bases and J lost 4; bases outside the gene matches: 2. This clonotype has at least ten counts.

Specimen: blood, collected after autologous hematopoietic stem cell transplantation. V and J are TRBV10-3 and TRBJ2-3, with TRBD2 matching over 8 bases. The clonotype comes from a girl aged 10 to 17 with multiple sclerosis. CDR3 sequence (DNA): TGTGCCATCAGTGAGCGAGCGGGAGCAGATACGCAGTATTTT. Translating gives CAISERAGADTQYF.